This T cell receptor (beta chain) was profiled in a study of blood T cells in healthy people across ages. A second PCR, run for about 7 to 11 cycles, used a sample-barcoded 5' primer plus a J-beta primer mix. TCRdb independently ran MiXCR on the 5' RACE reads; one entry per CDR3 protein. The table records around 1.5 million distinct CDR3 sequences, about 43% of them present only once. Germline V gene data show CDR1 as KGHDR and CDR2 as SFDVKD. V dropped 9 bases and J dropped 3 bases, with 10 bases sitting between them. This CDR3 contains 12 residues. What was sequenced was blood. The sequence came from a woman under 30 in good health. The gene calls are TRBV24-1 and TRBJ1-2, with D unclear. CDR3 DNA sequence: TGTGCCACCTCCGACAACTACTATGGCTACACCTTC. It encodes CATSDNYYGYTF.